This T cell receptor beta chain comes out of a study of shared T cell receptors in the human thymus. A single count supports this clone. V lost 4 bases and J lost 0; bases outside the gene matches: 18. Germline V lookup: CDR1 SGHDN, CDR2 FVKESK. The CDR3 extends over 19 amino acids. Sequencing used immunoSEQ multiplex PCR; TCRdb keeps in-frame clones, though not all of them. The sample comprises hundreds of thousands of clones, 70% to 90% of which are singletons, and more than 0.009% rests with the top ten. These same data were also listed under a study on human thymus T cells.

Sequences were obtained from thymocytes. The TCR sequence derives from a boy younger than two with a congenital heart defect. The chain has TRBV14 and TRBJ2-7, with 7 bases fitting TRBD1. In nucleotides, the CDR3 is TGTGCCAGCAGCCCCACACCCGGGACAGAACCCAGGAGCTCCTACGAGCAGTACTTC. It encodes CASSPTPGTEPRSSYEQYF.